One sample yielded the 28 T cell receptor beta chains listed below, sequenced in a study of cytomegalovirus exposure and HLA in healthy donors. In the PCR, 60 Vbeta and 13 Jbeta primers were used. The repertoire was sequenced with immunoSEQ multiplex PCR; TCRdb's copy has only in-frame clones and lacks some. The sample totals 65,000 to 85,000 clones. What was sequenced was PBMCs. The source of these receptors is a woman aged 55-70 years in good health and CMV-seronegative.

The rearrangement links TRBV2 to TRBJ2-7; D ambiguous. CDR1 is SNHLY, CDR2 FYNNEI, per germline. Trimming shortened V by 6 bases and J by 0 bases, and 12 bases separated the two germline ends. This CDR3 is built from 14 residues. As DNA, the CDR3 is TGTGCCAGCAGGCAGGCTTCCACCTCCTACGAGCAGTACTTC. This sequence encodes CASRQASTSYEQYF.

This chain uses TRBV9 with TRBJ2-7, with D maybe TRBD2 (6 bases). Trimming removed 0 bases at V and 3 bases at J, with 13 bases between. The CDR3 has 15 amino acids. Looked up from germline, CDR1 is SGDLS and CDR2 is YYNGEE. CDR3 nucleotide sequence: TGTGCCAGCAGCGTAGATCCTCTGGGAGGCTACGAGCAGTACTTC. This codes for CASSVDPLGGYEQYF.

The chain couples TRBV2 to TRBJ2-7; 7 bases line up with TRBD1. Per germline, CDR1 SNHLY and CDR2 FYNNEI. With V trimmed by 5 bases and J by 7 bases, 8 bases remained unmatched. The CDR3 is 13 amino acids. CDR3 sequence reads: CASSSQGLREQYF. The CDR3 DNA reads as TGTGCCAGCAGTTCACAGGGGTTGAGGGAGCAGTACTTC.

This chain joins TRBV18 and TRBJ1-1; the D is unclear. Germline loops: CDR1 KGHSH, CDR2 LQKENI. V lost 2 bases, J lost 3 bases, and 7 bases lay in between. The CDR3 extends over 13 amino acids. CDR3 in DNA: TGTGCCAGCTCACCAGTGGCGGACACTGAAGCTTTCTTT. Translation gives CASSPVADTEAFF.

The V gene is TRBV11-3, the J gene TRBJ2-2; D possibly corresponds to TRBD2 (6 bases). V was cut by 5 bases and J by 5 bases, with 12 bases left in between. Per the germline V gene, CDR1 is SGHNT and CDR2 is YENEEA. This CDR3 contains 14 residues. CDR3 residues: CASSPPGGTGELFF. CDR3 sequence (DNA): TGTGCCAGCAGCCCCCCCGGGGGAACCGGGGAGCTGTTTTTT.

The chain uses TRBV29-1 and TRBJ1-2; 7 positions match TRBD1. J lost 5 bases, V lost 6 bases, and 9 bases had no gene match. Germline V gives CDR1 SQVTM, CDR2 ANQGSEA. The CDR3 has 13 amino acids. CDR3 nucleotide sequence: TGCAGCGTCGAGGGGGCGCAGAGGTATGGCTACACCTTC. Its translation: CSVEGAQRYGYTF.

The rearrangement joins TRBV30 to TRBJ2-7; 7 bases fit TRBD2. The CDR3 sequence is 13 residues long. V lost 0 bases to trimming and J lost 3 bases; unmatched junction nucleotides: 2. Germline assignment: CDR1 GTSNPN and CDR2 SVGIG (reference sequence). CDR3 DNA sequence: TGTGCCTGGAGTGTACAGCGGGACTACGAGCAGTACTTC. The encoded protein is CAWSVQRDYEQYF. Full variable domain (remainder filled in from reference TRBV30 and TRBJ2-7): SQTIHQWPATLVQPVGSPLSLECTVEGTSNPNLYWYRQAAGRGLQLLFYSVGIGQISSEVPQNLSASRPQDRQFILSSKKLLLSDSGFYLCAWSVQRDYEQYFGPGTRLTVT.

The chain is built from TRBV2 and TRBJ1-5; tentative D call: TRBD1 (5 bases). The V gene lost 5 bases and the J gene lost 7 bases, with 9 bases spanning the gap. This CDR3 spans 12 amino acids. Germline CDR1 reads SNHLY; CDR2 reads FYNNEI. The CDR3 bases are TGTGCCAGCAGTAAACAGGAGCAGCCCCAGCATTTT. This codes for CASSKQEQPQHF.

The chain's CDR3 is CASSRDTNTEAFF. The CDR3 coding sequence is TGTGCCAGCAGCCGAGACACGAACACTGAAGCTTTCTTT. J is TRBJ1-1 and V is TRBV11-1; D remains unclear. CDR3 length: 13 amino acids. CDR1 SGHAT and CDR2 FQDESV come from the germline V gene (reference sequence). Trimming left V 5 bases short and J 1 base short, with 8 bases between. Filled out from reference TRBV11-1 and TRBJ1-1, the complete variable domain reads EAEVAQSPRYKITEKSQAVAFWCDPISGHATLYWYRQILGQGPELLVQFQDESVVDDSQLPKDRFSAERLKGVDSTLKIQPAELGDSAMYLCASSRDTNTEAFFGQGTRLTVV.

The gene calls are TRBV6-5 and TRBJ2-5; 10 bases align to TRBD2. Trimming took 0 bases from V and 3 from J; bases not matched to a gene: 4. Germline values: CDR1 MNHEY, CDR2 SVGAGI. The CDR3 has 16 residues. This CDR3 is CASSYSGLAYKETQYF. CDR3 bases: TGTGCCAGCAGTTACTCGGGACTAGCGTATAAAGAGACCCAGTACTTC.

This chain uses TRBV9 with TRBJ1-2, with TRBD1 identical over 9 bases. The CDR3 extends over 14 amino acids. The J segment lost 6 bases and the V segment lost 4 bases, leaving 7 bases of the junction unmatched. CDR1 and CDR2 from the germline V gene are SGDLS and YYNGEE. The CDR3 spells CASSSGTGLDGYTF. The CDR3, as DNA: TGTGCCAGCAGCTCGGGGACAGGGCTAGATGGCTACACCTTC.

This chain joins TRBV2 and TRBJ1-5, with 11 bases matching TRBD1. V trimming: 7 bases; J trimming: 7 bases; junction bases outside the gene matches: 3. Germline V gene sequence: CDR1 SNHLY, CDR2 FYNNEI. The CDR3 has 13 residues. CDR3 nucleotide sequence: TGTGCCAGCACCGGACAGGGGGCACAGCCCCAGCATTTT. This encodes CASTGQGAQPQHF. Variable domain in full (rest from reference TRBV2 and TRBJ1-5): EPEVTQTPSHQVTQMGQEVILRCVPISNHLYFYWYRQILGQKVEFLVSFYNNEISEKSEIFDDQFSVERPDGSNFTLKIRSTKLEDSAMYFCASTGQGAQPQHFGDGTRLSIL.

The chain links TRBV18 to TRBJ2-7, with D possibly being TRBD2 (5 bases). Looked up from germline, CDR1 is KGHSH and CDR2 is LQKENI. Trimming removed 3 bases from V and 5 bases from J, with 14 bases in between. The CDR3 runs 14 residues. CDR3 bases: TGTGCCAGCTCACCGCCAGGCCTGAGGGACGAGCAGTACTTC. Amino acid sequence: CASSPPGLRDEQYF. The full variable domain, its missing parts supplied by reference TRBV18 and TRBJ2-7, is NAGVMQNPRHLVRRRGQEARLRCSPMKGHSHVYWYRQLPEEGLKFMVYLQKENIIDESGMPKERFSAEFPKEGPSILRIQQVVRGDSAAYFCASSPPGLRDEQYFGPGTRLTVT.

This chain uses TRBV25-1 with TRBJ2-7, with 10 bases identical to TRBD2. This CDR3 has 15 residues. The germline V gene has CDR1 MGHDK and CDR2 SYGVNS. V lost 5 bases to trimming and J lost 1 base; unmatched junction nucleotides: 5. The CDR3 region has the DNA TGTGCCAGCAGTACCATAGCGGGAGGTTCCTACGAGCAGTACTTC. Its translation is CASSTIAGGSYEQYF.

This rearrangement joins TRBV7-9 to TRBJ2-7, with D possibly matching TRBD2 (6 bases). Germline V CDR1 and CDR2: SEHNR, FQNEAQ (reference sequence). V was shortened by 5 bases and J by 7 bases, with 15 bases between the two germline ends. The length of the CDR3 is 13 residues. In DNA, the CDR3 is TGTGCCAGCAGCCCGCCGACTAGTTCGGAGCAGTACTTC. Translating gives CASSPPTSSEQYF.

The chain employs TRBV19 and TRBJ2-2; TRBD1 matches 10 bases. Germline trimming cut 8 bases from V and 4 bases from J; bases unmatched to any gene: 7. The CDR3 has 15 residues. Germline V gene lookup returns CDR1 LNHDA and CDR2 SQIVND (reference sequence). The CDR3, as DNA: TGTGCCAGTCGCCCGGGACAGGGGAGCACCGGGGAGCTGTTTTTT. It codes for CASRPGQGSTGELFF.

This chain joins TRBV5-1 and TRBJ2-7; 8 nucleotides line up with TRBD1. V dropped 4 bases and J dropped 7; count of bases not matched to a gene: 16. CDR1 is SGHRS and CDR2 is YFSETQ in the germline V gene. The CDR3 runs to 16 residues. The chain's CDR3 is CASSLGQGGPLREQYF. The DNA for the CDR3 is TGCGCCAGCAGCCTAGGACAGGGTGGCCCTTTACGGGAGCAGTACTTC. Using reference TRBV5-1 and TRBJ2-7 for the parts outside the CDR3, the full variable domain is KAGVTQTPRYLIKTRGQQVTLSCSPISGHRSVSWYQQTPGQGLQFLFEYFSETQRNKGNFPGRFSGRQFSNSRSEMNVSTLELGDSALYLCASSLGQGGPLREQYFGPGTRLTVT.

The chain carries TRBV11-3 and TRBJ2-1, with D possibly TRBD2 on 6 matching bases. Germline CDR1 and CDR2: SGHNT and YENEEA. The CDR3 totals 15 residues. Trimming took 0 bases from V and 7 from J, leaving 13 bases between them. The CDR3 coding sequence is TGTGCCAGCAGCTTAGAGTCGGGAGTGTCGAATGAGCAGTTCTTC. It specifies CASSLESGVSNEQFF.

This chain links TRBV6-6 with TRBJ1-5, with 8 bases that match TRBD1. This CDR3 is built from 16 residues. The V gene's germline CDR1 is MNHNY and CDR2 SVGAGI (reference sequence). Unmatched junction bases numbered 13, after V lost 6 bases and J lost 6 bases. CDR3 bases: TGTGCCAGCAGCAGCGGACAGGGAGGAGAGGGTCAGCCCCAGCATTTT. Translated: CASSSGQGGEGQPQHF.

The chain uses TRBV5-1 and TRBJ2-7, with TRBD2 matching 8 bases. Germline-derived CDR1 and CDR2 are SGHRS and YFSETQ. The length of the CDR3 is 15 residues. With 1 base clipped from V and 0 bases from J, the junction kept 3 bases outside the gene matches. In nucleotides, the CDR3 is TGCGCCAGCAGCTTGATCAGCGGGGGCTCCTACGAGCAGTACTTC. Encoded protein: CASSLISGGSYEQYF.

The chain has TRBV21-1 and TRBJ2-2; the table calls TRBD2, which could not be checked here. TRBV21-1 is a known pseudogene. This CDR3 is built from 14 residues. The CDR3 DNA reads TGTGCCAGCAGCACTAGCGGGATTCCCGGGGAGCTGTTTTTT. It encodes CASSTSGIPGELFF.

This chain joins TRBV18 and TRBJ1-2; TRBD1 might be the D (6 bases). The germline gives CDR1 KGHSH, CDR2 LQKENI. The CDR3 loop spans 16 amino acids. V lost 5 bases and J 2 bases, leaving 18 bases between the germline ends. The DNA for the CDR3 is TGTGCCAGCTCAGTTACCCGGGACAAAGACAACTATGGCTACACCTTC. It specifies CASSVTRDKDNYGYTF.

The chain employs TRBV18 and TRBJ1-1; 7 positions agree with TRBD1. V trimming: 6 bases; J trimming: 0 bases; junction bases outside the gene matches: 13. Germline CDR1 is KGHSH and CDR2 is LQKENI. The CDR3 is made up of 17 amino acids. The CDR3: CASSRQGMGLLNTEAFF. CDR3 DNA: TGTGCCAGCTCCCGACAGGGTATGGGCTTGCTGAACACTGAAGCTTTCTTT.

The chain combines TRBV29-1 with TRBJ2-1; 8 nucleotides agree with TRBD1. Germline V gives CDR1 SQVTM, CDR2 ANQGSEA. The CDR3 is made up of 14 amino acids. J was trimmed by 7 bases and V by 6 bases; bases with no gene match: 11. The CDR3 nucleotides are TGCAGCGTGAGACGGACAGGGTGGATGAATGAGCAGTTCTTC. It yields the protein CSVRRTGWMNEQFF.

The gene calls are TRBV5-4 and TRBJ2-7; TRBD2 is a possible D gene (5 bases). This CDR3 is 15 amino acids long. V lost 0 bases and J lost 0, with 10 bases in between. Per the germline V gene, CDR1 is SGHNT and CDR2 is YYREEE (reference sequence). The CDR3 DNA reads TGTGCCAGCAGCTTGGCCCCTGACTACTCCTACGAGCAGTACTTC. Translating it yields CASSLAPDYSYEQYF. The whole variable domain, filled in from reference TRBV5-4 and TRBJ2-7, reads ETGVTQSPTHLIKTRGQQVTLRCSSQSGHNTVSWYQQALGQGPQFIFQYYREEENGRGNFPPRFSGLQFPNYSSELNVNALELDDSALYLCASSLAPDYSYEQYFGPGTRLTVT.

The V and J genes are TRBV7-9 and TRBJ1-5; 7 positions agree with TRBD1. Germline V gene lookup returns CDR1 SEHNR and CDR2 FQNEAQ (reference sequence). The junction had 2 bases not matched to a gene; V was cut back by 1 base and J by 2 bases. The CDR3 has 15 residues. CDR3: CASSLGDSRNQPQHF. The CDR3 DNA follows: TGTGCCAGCAGCTTAGGGGACAGCCGCAATCAGCCCCAGCATTTT.

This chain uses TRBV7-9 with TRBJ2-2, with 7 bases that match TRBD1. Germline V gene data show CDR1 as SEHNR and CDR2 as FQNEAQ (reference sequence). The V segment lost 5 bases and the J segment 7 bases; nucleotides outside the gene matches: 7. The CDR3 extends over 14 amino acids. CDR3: CASSARDRLGELFF. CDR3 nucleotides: TGTGCCAGCAGCGCCCGGGACAGACTCGGGGAGCTGTTTTTT.

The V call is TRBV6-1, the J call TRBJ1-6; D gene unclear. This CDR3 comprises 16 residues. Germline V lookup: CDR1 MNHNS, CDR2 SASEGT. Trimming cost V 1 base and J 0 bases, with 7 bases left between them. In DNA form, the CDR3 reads TGTGCCAGCAGTGAAGACCGGAGCTCCTATAATTCACCCCTCCACTTT. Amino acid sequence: CASSEDRSSYNSPLHF.